This TCR beta chain is drawn from a study of CD8 T cells in Susac syndrome. An input of roughly 0.5 to 1 ug of RNA was subjected to reverse transcription using random hexamers. Amplification of TCR beta CDR3 across 54 Vbeta and 13 Jbeta was performed with immunoSEQ multiplex PCR. TCRdb independently ran MiXCR on the immunoSEQ multiplex PCR reads; one entry per CDR3 protein. The sample consists of about 180,000 distinct CDR3 sequences, about 94% of them appearing once. The TCR comes from a human donor with multiple sclerosis. The sample taken for sequencing was CD4+ T cells from PBMCs.

CDR3 bases: TGTGCCAGCAGTGAAATAGGGCTGCGGTACACTGAAGCTTTCTTT. Translating it yields CASSEIGLRYTEAFF. The V and J genes are TRBV2 and TRBJ1-1, with no clear D. The CDR3 has 15 residues. CDR1 is SNHLY and CDR2 is FYNNEI in the germline V gene. Trimming stripped 2 bases from V and 3 bases from J, with 13 bases between.